A selection of T cell receptor beta chains follows, all from one sample in a study of cytomegalovirus exposure and HLA in healthy donors. Only in-frame clones appear in the TCRdb table, and some are missing; sequencing was by immunoSEQ multiplex PCR. The repertoire holds some 100,000 clones, about 68% seen once, with roughly an eighth in the top ten. Sequenced material: PBMCs. The source of these receptors is a male donor in good health and CMV-seropositive. Both conserved end residues are part of each CDR3. A D gene is named only where the DNA matches it firmly. Clone size, where shown, is once, few, many, or a class for clones that have expanded.

V gene: TRBV5-1; clone size: .; J gene: TRBJ2-3; D gene: .; CDR3 DNA: TGCGCCAGCAGCTTAGCGACCCTTGACACAGATACGCAGTATTTT; CDR3 protein: CASSLATLDTDTQYF
V gene: TRBV4-2; clone size: .; J gene: TRBJ1-6; D gene: TRBD1; CDR3 DNA: TGTGCCAGCAGCCAGTGGGGGACAGCGAATTCACCCCTCCACTTT; CDR3 protein: CASSQWGTANSPLHF
V gene: TRBV7-3; clone size: .; J gene: TRBJ2-1; D gene: TRBD1; CDR3 DNA: TGTGCCAGCAGCGCGTACAGGGGAACCTACAATGAGCAGTTCTTC; CDR3 protein: CASSAYRGTYNEQFF
V gene: TRBV4-1; clone size: .; J gene: TRBJ1-1; D gene: .; CDR3 DNA: TGCGCCAGCAGCCCCAGGGTGGAATGGAACACTGAAGCTTTCTTT; CDR3 protein: CASSPRVEWNTEAFF
V gene: TRBV28; clone size: .; J gene: TRBJ1-4; D gene: TRBD1; CDR3 DNA: TGTGCCAGCAAACGGGACAGTCGCAAAAATGAAAAACTGTTTTTT; CDR3 protein: CASKRDSRKNEKLFF
V gene: TRBV7-2; clone size: .; J gene: TRBJ2-4; D gene: .; CDR3 DNA: TGTGCCAGCAGCTTATCACCAGGGATAAACATTCAGTACTTC; CDR3 protein: CASSLSPGINIQYF
V gene: TRBV28; clone size: once; J gene: TRBJ1-2; D gene: TRBD1; CDR3 DNA: TGTGCCGTATCAGCAGGGGGTTTCTATGGCTACACCTTC; CDR3 protein: CAVSAGGFYGYTF
V gene: TRBV15; clone size: .; J gene: TRBJ1-1; D gene: .; CDR3 DNA: TGTGCCACCACCTACCGCGAGGACACTGAAGCTTTCTTT; CDR3 protein: CATTYREDTEAFF
V gene: TRBV9; clone size: .; J gene: TRBJ1-2; D gene: .; CDR3 DNA: TGTGCCAGCAGCGTAGTATCGGGGAACTATGGCTACACCTTC; CDR3 protein: CASSVVSGNYGYTF
V gene: TRBV5-4; clone size: once; J gene: TRBJ2-5; D gene: .; CDR3 DNA: TGTGCCAGCAGCTTGGTGTCTAGACAAGAGACCCAGTACTTC; CDR3 protein: CASSLVSRQETQYF
V gene: TRBV6-1; clone size: many; J gene: TRBJ2-6; D gene: .; CDR3 DNA: TGTGCCGGTGGGGGGGCTGAGTCTGGGGCCAACGTCCTGACTTTC; CDR3 protein: CAGGGAESGANVLTF
V gene: TRBV5-5; clone size: .; J gene: TRBJ1-2; D gene: .; CDR3 DNA: TGTGCCAGCAGCTTCCAGGGGCACGATGGCTACACCTTC; CDR3 protein: CASSFQGHDGYTF
V gene: TRBV29-1; clone size: few; J gene: TRBJ2-7; D gene: .; CDR3 DNA: TGCAGCGTTGGGGCTAGCCGCTACGAGCAGTACTTC; CDR3 protein: CSVGASRYEQYF
V gene: TRBV6-5; clone size: few; J gene: TRBJ1-2; D gene: TRBD1; CDR3 DNA: TGTGCCAGCAGTTACTCTAGAGACAGGGGGCCGAGGGGCTACACCTTC; CDR3 protein: CASSYSRDRGPRGYTF
V gene: TRBV2; clone size: .; J gene: TRBJ2-2; D gene: TRBD1; CDR3 DNA: TGTGCCAGCAACAGGGGCACCGGGGAGCTGTTTTTT; CDR3 protein: CASNRGTGELFF
V gene: TRBV25-1; clone size: .; J gene: TRBJ1-1; D gene: TRBD1; CDR3 DNA: TGTGCCAGCAGTCTTCAACAGGGGGCAAGGACTGAAGCTTTCTTT; CDR3 protein: CASSLQQGARTEAFF
V gene: TRBV7-8; clone size: .; J gene: TRBJ2-1; D gene: TRBD2; CDR3 DNA: TGTGCCAGCAGTAAACCGGGGGGTCTCTCCTACAATGAGCAGTTCTTC; CDR3 protein: CASSKPGGLSYNEQFF
V gene: TRBV15; clone size: .; J gene: TRBJ1-5; D gene: .; CDR3 DNA: TGTGCCACCAGCAGAGATGGGACCGGGGGAGGACAGCCCCAGCATTTT; CDR3 protein: CATSRDGTGGGQPQHF
V gene: TRBV2; clone size: .; J gene: TRBJ2-7; D gene: .; CDR3 DNA: TGTGCCAGCAGTGATCGCCCCCCTAGCAGTTGGTCCTACGAGCAGTACTTC; CDR3 protein: CASSDRPPSSWSYEQYF
V gene: TRBV6-6; clone size: .; J gene: TRBJ1-5; D gene: .; CDR3 DNA: TGTGCCAGCACACCGCAGGGGCACAATCAGCCCCAGCATTTT; CDR3 protein: CASTPQGHNQPQHF
V gene: TRBV11-3; clone size: few; J gene: TRBJ1-2; D gene: TRBD1; CDR3 DNA: TGTGCCAGCAGCCCCGGGACAGCCTATGGCTACACCTTC; CDR3 protein: CASSPGTAYGYTF
V gene: TRBV27; clone size: .; J gene: TRBJ1-2; D gene: TRBD1; CDR3 DNA: TGTGCCAGCAGACAACCCGGGGACAGGGGGTTTGGTGGCTACACCTTC; CDR3 protein: CASRQPGDRGFGGYTF
V gene: TRBV27; clone size: .; J gene: TRBJ2-7; D gene: TRBD2; CDR3 DNA: TGTGCCAGCAGTACTAGCGGGGGGGAGCAGTACTTC; CDR3 protein: CASSTSGGEQYF
V gene: TRBV5-1; clone size: .; J gene: TRBJ1-1; D gene: .; CDR3 DNA: TGCGCCAGCAGCAACCGGGTGAACACTGAAGCTTTCTTT; CDR3 protein: CASSNRVNTEAFF
V gene: TRBV19; clone size: .; J gene: TRBJ1-4; D gene: .; CDR3 DNA: TGTGCCAGTAGTATTTCGCGGCCACGGGGTGAAAAACTGTTTTTT; CDR3 protein: CASSISRPRGEKLFF
V gene: TRBV5-6; clone size: .; J gene: TRBJ2-7; D gene: TRBD2; CDR3 DNA: TGTGCCAGCAGCCGGTTCCGGATGGGACTAGCGGTCTACGAGCAGTACTTC; CDR3 protein: CASSRFRMGLAVYEQYF
V gene: TRBV7-2; clone size: once; J gene: TRBJ2-5; D gene: TRBD2; CDR3 DNA: TGTGCCAGCAGCCCCTCTGGGGTTGCGGGGGGCCAAGAGACCCAGTACTTC; CDR3 protein: CASSPSGVAGGQETQYF
V gene: TRBV7-9; clone size: few; J gene: TRBJ1-4; D gene: .; CDR3 DNA: TGTGCCAGCAGCTCCGGGGGGGGGAATGAAAAACTGTTTTTT; CDR3 protein: CASSSGGGNEKLFF
V gene: TRBV5-1; clone size: .; J gene: TRBJ2-7; D gene: TRBD1; CDR3 DNA: TGCGCCAGCAGGGGGACAGGGAGAGGCAAGCAGTACTTC; CDR3 protein: CASRGTGRGKQYF
V gene: TRBV14; clone size: .; J gene: TRBJ2-7; D gene: TRBD1; CDR3 DNA: TGTGCCAGCAGCCAAGATTGGGACAGGGACTGGGACGAGCAGTACTTC; CDR3 protein: CASSQDWDRDWDEQYF
V gene: TRBV7-2; clone size: .; J gene: TRBJ1-5; D gene: TRBD1; CDR3 DNA: TGTGCCAGCAGCATCGGACAGGGAAATCAGCCCCAGCATTTT; CDR3 protein: CASSIGQGNQPQHF
V gene: TRBV27; clone size: .; J gene: TRBJ1-1; D gene: .; CDR3 DNA: TGTGCCAGCAGTTGTAAGTCAGGGGTTTGCACTGAAGCTTTCTTT; CDR3 protein: CASSCKSGVCTEAFF
V gene: TRBV19; clone size: .; J gene: TRBJ1-5; D gene: .; CDR3 DNA: TGTGCCAGTAGTATCCCCGGGAACCTACTCAATCAGCCCCAGCATTTT; CDR3 protein: CASSIPGNLLNQPQHF
V gene: TRBV29-1; clone size: few; J gene: TRBJ1-6; D gene: .; CDR3 DNA: TGCAGCGTTGAGGAGAGCCCGGGTAATGCCCTCCACTTT; CDR3 protein: CSVEESPGNALHF
V gene: TRBV4-1; clone size: .; J gene: TRBJ1-5; D gene: .; CDR3 DNA: TGCGCCAGCAGCCAAATAAGAGGGTTGGGCAATCAGCCCCAGCATTTT; CDR3 protein: CASSQIRGLGNQPQHF
V gene: TRBV7-2; clone size: .; J gene: TRBJ2-3; D gene: TRBD2; CDR3 DNA: TGTGCCAGCAGCTTGCGGGGGAGTTCTAGCACAGATACGCAGTATTTT; CDR3 protein: CASSLRGSSSTDTQYF
V gene: TRBV2; clone size: .; J gene: TRBJ2-7; D gene: TRBD1; CDR3 DNA: TGTGCCAGCAGTGAGTGGGACAGGGGTGGCCACGAGCAGTACTTC; CDR3 protein: CASSEWDRGGHEQYF
V gene: TRBV9; clone size: .; J gene: TRBJ2-3; D gene: .; CDR3 DNA: TGTGCCAGCAGCGTAAAGTCCACTAGCACAGATACGCAGTATTTT; CDR3 protein: CASSVKSTSTDTQYF
V gene: TRBV5-1; clone size: few; J gene: TRBJ2-5; D gene: .; CDR3 DNA: TGCGCCAGCAGCTTGGGCGGGCTAGCCCAAGAGACCCAGTACTTC; CDR3 protein: CASSLGGLAQETQYF
V gene: TRBV27; clone size: .; J gene: TRBJ1-6; D gene: .; CDR3 DNA: TGTGCCAGCAGTTCACTAGCAAGGGTTTCACCCCTCCACTTT; CDR3 protein: CASSSLARVSPLHF
V gene: TRBV6-1; clone size: .; J gene: TRBJ2-7; D gene: .; CDR3 DNA: TGTGCCAGCAGTCCCCGGGACACCTACTACGAGCAGTACTTC; CDR3 protein: CASSPRDTYYEQYF
V gene: TRBV4-2; clone size: .; J gene: TRBJ2-2; D gene: TRBD2; CDR3 DNA: TGTGCCAGCAGCCAGGACCAGACTAGCGGGGGACCGAGCGGGGAGCTGTTTTTT; CDR3 protein: CASSQDQTSGGPSGELFF
V gene: TRBV25-1; clone size: .; J gene: TRBJ2-5; D gene: .; CDR3 DNA: TGTGCCAGCAGTGGTGGGCCAGGAGAGACCCAGTACTTC; CDR3 protein: CASSGGPGETQYF
V gene: TRBV6-1; clone size: .; J gene: TRBJ2-1; D gene: TRBD1; CDR3 DNA: TGTGCCAGCGGCCCGGGACAGTCCTACAATGAGCAGTTCTTC; CDR3 protein: CASGPGQSYNEQFF
V gene: TRBV7-2; clone size: .; J gene: TRBJ2-3; D gene: .; CDR3 DNA: TGTGCCAGCAGCTACGGGGGGCTATCAGATACGCAGTATTTT; CDR3 protein: CASSYGGLSDTQYF
V gene: TRBV19; clone size: few; J gene: TRBJ2-3; D gene: TRBD1; CDR3 DNA: TGTGCCAGTAGTAACACGGAGACAGGGGGCGGGACAGATACGCAGTATTTT; CDR3 protein: CASSNTETGGGTDTQYF
V gene: TRBV6-5; clone size: .; J gene: TRBJ2-3; D gene: TRBD2; CDR3 DNA: TGTGCCAGCAGCCCCGGGACTAGCGAAACAGATACGCAGTATTTT; CDR3 protein: CASSPGTSETDTQYF
V gene: TRBV9; clone size: .; J gene: TRBJ1-2; D gene: .; CDR3 DNA: TGTGCCAGCAGCCCCAGCGGTAGCTATGGCTACACCTTC; CDR3 protein: CASSPSGSYGYTF
V gene: TRBV11-3; clone size: .; J gene: TRBJ1-2; D gene: .; CDR3 DNA: TGTGCCAGCAGCTTATACCAGATCTCCACCTTC; CDR3 protein: CASSLYQISTF
V gene: TRBV15; clone size: .; J gene: TRBJ2-1; D gene: TRBD1; CDR3 DNA: TGTGCCACCGGAAGGGGGACAGGGGATGCGGGAGAGCAGTTCTTC; CDR3 protein: CATGRGTGDAGEQFF
V gene: TRBV7-2; clone size: .; J gene: TRBJ2-7; D gene: TRBD1; CDR3 DNA: TGTGCCAGCAGCTTAGGAACCCAGACAGGGGCCTACGAGCAGTACTTC; CDR3 protein: CASSLGTQTGAYEQYF
V gene: TRBV5-1; clone size: .; J gene: TRBJ1-1; D gene: .; CDR3 DNA: TGCGCCAGCAGCTTGGAGACAGCTCGTGAAGCTTTCTTT; CDR3 protein: CASSLETAREAFF
V gene: TRBV30; clone size: .; J gene: TRBJ2-1; D gene: .; CDR3 DNA: TGTGCCTGGAGTGTACTTCCTAGCAATGAGCAGTTCTTC; CDR3 protein: CAWSVLPSNEQFF
V gene: TRBV5-4; clone size: .; J gene: TRBJ2-3; D gene: .; CDR3 DNA: TGTGCCAGCAGCTTGGGGGCGAGCACAGATACGCAGTATTTT; CDR3 protein: CASSLGASTDTQYF